This TCR beta chain was found in a study of shared clonotypes between healthy human individuals (dated by TCRdb to the early 2020s). Describing the broader study: A few men and two women, aged 18 to 49 years, made up the cohort. Blood TCR repertoires of roughly 5 healthy adults were deeply sequenced to estimate repertoire size and the extent of clonotype sharing between individuals. Libraries were prepared and TCR repertoires were sequenced by different laboratories using diverse techniques, in order to increase sequencing depth and limit assay-specific biases. Leukapheresis yielded between about 0.8 and 9.5 billion PBMCs per donor. For each donor, CD4 naive and CD4 memory were each run on three plates, CD8 naive on two plates, and CD8 memory on one plate. Overall study outcomes, separate from this receptor: Larger estimated clonotype richness was generally found for naive subsets than for memory subsets. Rarefaction of sorted-subset datasets indicated incomplete sequencing despite the large sequencing depth. Sharing across several donors was observed for approximately 5% of naive CD4, 3% to 3.5% of naive CD8, about 2.3% of memory CD4, and about 0.39% of memory CD8 clonotypes. Sampling was limited to blood, and TCR repertoires in tissue likely differ from TCR repertoires in blood. Pairwise subsampling led to the expectation that sequencing depth would affect the degree of clonotype sharing among donors. Clonotypes shared by all four sorted-subset donors showed higher generation probabilities than non-shared clonotypes. Because the study included only a small number of donors, the genetic and exposure-history diversity represented was limited.

As for this clone: What this receptor recognizes is not known. No much larger clone exists at a distance of one base, and base qualities are not known. Within the sample, other DNA sequences also encode this same CDR3.

TCR CDR3 regions were amplified from genomic DNA by multiplex PCR using the deep immunoSEQ assay. Genomic DNA extracted from each cell subset was distributed evenly over all wells of several immunoSEQ 96-well plates, and each plate served as one replicate. For sorted subsets, 150 to 200 ng genomic DNA, equal to 30,000 to 35,000 T cell genomes, was loaded into each replicate PCR. Purified libraries were measured with a Qubit 3.0 fluorometer, size-checked on a Bioanalyzer 2100, and measured again with the KAPA Library Quantification kit. Each immunoSEQ 96-well plate was sequenced on its own single-read 150-cycle Illumina NextSeq 550 flow cell. For the original study's pipeline: Because the immunoSEQ output held only junctional sequences and lacked quality scores, the filtering could not match the filtering applied to full-length reads. Sequences were annotated with PyIR, a Python wrapper for IgBLAST v1.9, and V/J genes and CDR3 were assigned using IMGT germline references. Reads with weak V/J assignments (E-value above 1e-6), missing CDR3, stop codons, out-of-frame junctions, or ambiguous translated residues were removed. A V3J clonotype was defined by an identical inferred V gene, J gene, and CDR3 amino acid sequence. Percentage overlap between repertoires was computed as shared unique clonotypes divided by the size of the smaller repertoire. Richness of each repertoire was evaluated using RTK rarefaction, the Chao1 estimator, and Recon v2.1 estimates of unobserved clonotypes. Generation probabilities were computed with OLGA for all TCRbeta clonotypes obtained by the gDNA method from a handful of donors. In its TCRdb copy, this immuneACCESS table keeps in-frame sequences only and misses some clones. Where compared with another copy, unresolved V genes explain less than half of these, and the others have no known cause. The D gene and trimming were derived from the DNA, and the V and J assignments and clone size from that table. This sample gives about 2.4 million clones in total; just over 90% of them show up just once. The biggest ten clones account for over 0.12% of the sample.

Healthy HIV-negative adults with no recently reported acute infections or vaccinations were included as donors. Every donor was a Caucasian adult living in Nashville, Tennessee, USA. CD4+ T cells were enriched by magnetic negative selection; naive cells were then positively selected on CD45RA, and the negative fraction formed the memory subset. Blood was collected by leukapheresis, and PBMCs were isolated by Ficoll-Histopaque density gradient centrifugation and then cryopreserved in liquid nitrogen vapor phase. Purity and quantity of every magnetically sorted T cell population were checked by analytical flow cytometry. Genomic DNA was isolated from every sorted fraction and measured by UV absorbance on a Nanodrop 2000c. Measured from the cysteine to the phenylalanine, the CDR3 is 14 residues long. Here the CDR3 DNA is all that survives: 42 bases in frame from base 1. CDR1 and CDR2, per the germline V gene, are SGHRS and YFSETQ. V lost 0 bases and J lost 3 bases; the stretch between them is 8 bases long.

The sequence came from a man between 18 and 29 years old in good health. The sequenced sample was naive CD4+ T cells sorted from blood. Per the publication, the cell subset or site label means: CD45RA+ positively selected. Recombination connected TRBV5-1 to TRBJ2-3; no D segment can be confidently identified. The CDR3 reads CASSLGVSTDTQYF. The DNA is TGCGCCAGCAGCTTGGGGGTTTCGACAGATACGCAGTATTTT.